The 22 T cell receptor beta chains below all came from one sample that was sequenced in a study of early T cells in non-severe SARS-CoV-2 infection (dated by TCRdb to about 2021). Library method: 5' RACE. Sequencing took place on a NextSeq 500. TCRdb applied fastp at Q25 and MiXCR to the public reads, then kept only in-frame beta chains. Identical CDR3 protein sequences are pooled into one entry, listed with their most common genes and DNA. The sample has about 25,000 distinct CDR3 sequences on record, 5.5% of them singletons. The ten largest clonotypes hold around 2.5% of the sample. The specimen sequenced was whole blood. These receptors were taken from an adult who was a healthcare worker with PCR-confirmed SARS-CoV-2 infection or an uninfected control (not recorded which).

This clonotype occurred many times. The V call is TRBV18, the J call TRBJ1-1; 8 positions match TRBD1. The CDR3 totals 16 residues. Per the germline V gene, CDR1 is KGHSH and CDR2 is LQKENI. Unmatched junction bases numbered 8, after V lost 1 base and J lost 4 bases. CDR3 nucleotides: TGTGCCAGCTCACCACTTCGAGGGACAGGCGGCACTGAAGCTTTCTTT. Residues: CASSPLRGTGGTEAFF.

This clonotype qualifies as medium-sized. The chain uses TRBV7-2 and TRBJ1-2; D might be TRBD1 (6 bases). Germline V gene lookup returns CDR1 SGHTA and CDR2 FQGNSA. V was shortened by 3 bases and J by 7 bases, with 12 bases between the two germline ends. This CDR3 has 13 amino acids. The CDR3 region is CASSFQGTSGYTF. DNA for the CDR3: TGTGCCAGCAGCTTCCAGGGGACGAGTGGCTACACCTTC.

This clonotype was seen a few times. The V call is TRBV6-6, the J call TRBJ1-3, with a tentative D call TRBD1 (6 bases). Germline V gives CDR1 MNHNY, CDR2 SVGAGI (reference sequence). The CDR3 extends over 14 amino acids. V lost 4 bases to trimming and J lost 3 bases, with 10 bases between them. The CDR3 is CASSLQGGGNTIYF. In DNA, the CDR3 is TGTGCCAGCAGTTTACAGGGAGGTGGAAACACCATATATTTT.

This clonotype has at least ten counts. The chain combines TRBV6-1 with TRBJ2-5, with D possibly TRBD2 on 5 matching bases. V shed 4 bases and J shed 5 bases, with 20 bases lying between them. Germline V gene lookup returns CDR1 MNHNS and CDR2 SASEGT. The CDR3 runs 16 residues. The chain's CDR3 is CASSGRLAGSQETQYF. DNA for the CDR3: TGTGCCAGCAGTGGACGACTGGCGGGCTCCCAGGAGACCCAGTACTTC.

There are a few counts of this clonotype. The chain uses TRBV12-3 or TRBV12-4 and TRBJ1-1; D possibly corresponds to TRBD1 (6 bases). The CDR3 has 14 amino acids. Trimming pared 5 bases from V and 0 bases from J, leaving 10 bases between. The CDR3 region has the DNA TGTGCCAGCAGTCCAGGGGTGTTGAACACTGAAGCTTTCTTT. Amino acid sequence: CASSPGVLNTEAFF.

This clonotype was seen many times. The chain links TRBV20-1 to TRBJ2-3; 8 nucleotides match TRBD2. V lost 1 base to trimming and J lost 3 bases; unmatched junction nucleotides: 6. The CDR3 extends over 15 amino acids. Germline CDR1 and CDR2: DFQATT and SNEGSKA (reference sequence). CDR3 bases: TGCAGTGCTAGAGGATCCCAGCGGGGGACAGATACGCAGTATTTT. Translation gives CSARGSQRGTDTQYF.

This clonotype has more than one count but fewer than ten. This chain connects TRBV21-1 to TRBJ2-1; the table's D gene call, TRBD1, was not cross checked with the DNA. TRBV21-1 represents a pseudogene. This CDR3 has 17 amino acids. CDR3 in DNA: TGTGCCAGCAGCAAACGGCGCCGGACAGGGGTTTACAATGAGCAGTTCTTC. Amino acid sequence: CASSKRRRTGVYNEQFF.

This clonotype was detected a few times. V usage is TRBV29-1 and J usage is TRBJ2-3; D not certain. Looked up from germline, CDR1 is SQVTM and CDR2 is ANQGSEA. The CDR3 length is 13 residues. Deletions cut 3 bases from V and 6 bases from J, with 13 bases between. The CDR3 coding sequence is TGCAGCGTTGACGGCCGAACCCAGGATACGCAGTATTTT. Translating it yields CSVDGRTQDTQYF.

The CDR3 coding sequence is TGTGCCAGCAGTTTTATGGGGACTATTACCACGCAGTATTTT. It yields the protein CASSFMGTITTQYF. The chain has TRBV28 and TRBJ2-3; 7 bases match TRBD2. CDR1 is MDHEN, CDR2 SYDVKM, per germline. CDR3 length: 14 residues. J lost 9 bases, V lost 3 bases, and 9 bases had no gene match.

This clonotype was seen ten or more times. This chain connects TRBV4-2 to TRBJ2-7; D gene unclear. The germline CDR1 and CDR2 sequences are LGHNA and YNFKEQ. V lost 4 bases and J 0 bases, leaving 13 bases between the germline ends. The CDR3 runs 15 residues. CDR3 protein: CASSRTGSPSYEQYF. The CDR3 nucleotides are TGTGCCAGCAGCCGTACCGGGTCTCCCTCCTACGAGCAGTACTTC.

This clonotype was seen at least ten times. The chain couples TRBV28 to TRBJ1-2; D might be TRBD1 (6 bases). The V and J ends lost 3 bases and 4 bases respectively, with 15 bases between them. The germline V gene has CDR1 MDHEN and CDR2 SYDVKM. CDR3 length: 15 amino acids. CDR3 protein: CASSFLGAQVYGYTF. For the CDR3, the DNA is TGTGCCAGCAGTTTCTTGGGGGCGCAGGTCTATGGCTACACCTTC.

There are many counts of this clonotype. The gene calls are TRBV7-9 and TRBJ1-5; 7 bases match TRBD1. This CDR3 has 15 amino acids. Germline V gene data show CDR1 as SEHNR and CDR2 as FQNEAQ (reference sequence). The J segment lost 2 bases and the V segment lost 0 bases, leaving 1 base of the junction unmatched. The CDR3, as DNA: TGTGCCAGCAGCTTAGCAGGGGGCGGCAATCAGCCCCAGCATTTT. Translated: CASSLAGGGNQPQHF.

Only a few counts were recorded for this clonotype. This sequence joins TRBV2 and TRBJ2-7; 8 bases line up with TRBD2. The CDR3 sequence is 14 residues long. From germline, CDR1 is SNHLY and CDR2 FYNNEI. The trim removed 1 base at V and 2 bases at J, leaving 1 base unmatched. The CDR3 DNA reads TGTGCCAGCAGTGAAGAGCGGGGGCCCTACGAGCAGTACTTC. Its protein product is CASSEERGPYEQYF.

This clonotype has just a few counts. The chain uses TRBV28 and TRBJ1-5; TRBD1 aligns across 10 bases. The CDR3 has 16 residues. V was clipped by 3 bases and J by 3 bases; unmatched bases: 5. The germline gives CDR1 MDHEN, CDR2 SYDVKM. CDR3 coding DNA: TGTGCCAGCAGTTTGTGGACAGGGGGAAACAATCAGCCCCAGCATTTT. It codes for CASSLWTGGNNQPQHF. Complete variable domain (other parts from reference TRBV28 and TRBJ1-5): DVKVTQSSRYLVKRTGEKVFLECVQDMDHENMFWYRQDPGLGLRLIYFSYDVKMKEKGDIPEGYSVSREKKERFSLILESASTNQTSMYLCASSLWTGGNNQPQHFGDGTRLSIL.

This clonotype was observed a handful of times. This chain connects TRBV7-8 to TRBJ1-6; 7 nucleotides match TRBD1. Losses at the gene ends were 3 bases for V and 6 bases for J; bases not matched to a gene: 2. Looked up from germline, CDR1 is SGHVS and CDR2 is FQNEAQ. The CDR3 runs to 14 residues. In nucleotides, the CDR3 is TGTGCCAGCAGCTTGGGGACAGCTAATTCACCCCTCCACTTT. It yields the protein CASSLGTANSPLHF.

This clonotype was counted at least ten times. The chain joins TRBV11-2 to TRBJ1-4; maybe TRBD1 (5 bases). Germline V gives CDR1 SGHAT, CDR2 FQNNGV. This CDR3 region has 17 residues. Trimming took 1 base from V and 8 from J, leaving 20 bases between them. This CDR3 reads CASSLGARTSKIEKLFF. CDR3 DNA sequence: TGTGCCAGCAGCTTAGGGGCCCGGACAAGCAAGATCGAAAAACTGTTTTTT.

This clonotype was counted ten times or more. The rearrangement links TRBV4-1 to TRBJ2-3; D ambiguous. The V gene's germline CDR1 is MGHRA and CDR2 YSYEKL. There are 14 residues in the CDR3. V lost 4 bases, J lost 11 bases, and 19 bases lay in between. The CDR3 nucleotides read TGCGCCAGCAGCCGGACCGACGGGCCTCTGAGGCAGTATTTT. Translating gives CASSRTDGPLRQYF.

This clonotype was seen ten or more times. The chain is built from TRBV12-3 or TRBV12-4 and TRBJ1-2, with D unclear. V was cut by 2 bases and J by 2 bases, with 12 bases left in between. The length of the CDR3 is 15 residues. CDR3 amino acids: CASSLSSRTNYGYTF. In nucleotides, the CDR3 is TGTGCCAGCAGTTTATCCTCCAGGACCAACTATGGCTACACCTTC.

This clonotype is medium-sized by share. The genes are TRBV6-5 and TRBJ1-1; 9 bases fit TRBD1. The germline CDR1 and CDR2 sequences are MNHEY and SVGAGI. This CDR3 contains 13 residues. With 7 bases clipped from V and 6 bases from J, the junction kept 6 bases outside the gene matches. The DNA of the CDR3 is TGTGCCAGCAATACAGGGGGCGCGGCTGAAGCTTTCTTT. This sequence encodes CASNTGGAAEAFF.

This clonotype was counted many times. V and J are TRBV27 and TRBJ2-2; no clear D gene. V was shortened by 3 bases and J by 7 bases, with 12 bases between the two germline ends. Looked up from germline, CDR1 is MNHEY and CDR2 is SMNVEV (reference sequence). The CDR3 loop spans 14 amino acids. The chain's CDR3 is CASSLVLSSGELFF. The CDR3 nucleotides are TGTGCCAGCAGTTTGGTGTTATCTAGCGGGGAGCTGTTTTTT.

This clonotype was recorded at least ten times. The chain couples TRBV27 to TRBJ1-5, with a tentative D call TRBD1 (6 bases). V shed 7 bases and J shed 7 bases, with 20 bases lying between them. The germline CDR1 and CDR2 sequences are MNHEY and SMNVEV (reference sequence). CDR3 length: 15 amino acids. The CDR3 bases are TGTGCCAGCACCGAGACAGGTCGGAGGGCGCAGCCCCAGCATTTT. The encoded protein is CASTETGRRAQPQHF.

This clonotype was picked up a small number of times. The chain joins TRBV18 to TRBJ2-2, with D tentatively TRBD1 (6 bases). Germline lookup yields CDR1 KGHSH and CDR2 LQKENI. V lost 10 bases, J lost 3 bases, and 15 bases lay in between. This CDR3 is 14 amino acids long. The CDR3 loop reads CANGRSGDTGELFF. The CDR3 nucleotides read TGTGCCAACGGACGATCAGGGGACACCGGGGAGCTGTTTTTT. The full variable domain, with the rest looked up from reference TRBV18 and TRBJ2-2, is NAGVMQNPRHLVRRRGQEARLRCSPMKGHSHVYWYRQLPEEGLKFMVYLQKENIIDESGMPKERFSAEFPKEGPSILRIQQVVRGDSAAYFCANGRSGDTGELFFGEGSRLTVL.